This T cell receptor beta chain was recovered during a study of Graves' ophthalmopathy and Graves' hyperthyroidism listed by TCRdb under 2018. A note on the overall study: Peripheral blood was collected at initial diagnosis, before any treatment. To tell Graves' ophthalmopathy apart from Graves' hyperthyroidism, and to predict which patients would progress to ophthalmopathy, the study relied on TCR beta repertoire signatures. In total, 135 blood samples were TCR-sequenced: fewer than 50 ophthalmopathy, 80 or so hyperthyroidism and approximately 17 hyperthyroidism-to-ophthalmopathy patients. A discovery set of 100 patients (43 ophthalmopathy, 55 to 60 stable hyperthyroidism) was enrolled to explore V-J signatures distinguishing ophthalmopathy from hyperthyroidism. For independent validation, a separate cohort was made up of fewer than 20 hyperthyroidism patients plus 17 patients who later progressed from hyperthyroidism to ophthalmopathy. T-cell repertoires of thyroid tissue and blood were compared in over five hyperthyroidism patients. Once sampling was done, hyperthyroidism patients were given methimazole at a starting dose of 30 mg daily, while ophthalmopathy patients were given high-dose intravenous methylprednisolone.

This clonotype was detected many times. Its target antigen remains unknown. Base quality data are lacking; no much larger clone is found one base away. What the work shows at the level of the full study, not this receptor alone: In validation, the model predicted ophthalmopathy progression with about 70% sensitivity and 72.22% specificity; roughly 12 predicted patients were CT-confirmed with GO in a median of around 6.5 months. Sample size was not statistically predetermined, and group allocation was not concealed from the investigators. Among expanded thyroid clonotypes with frequency above 0.001, most also showed up in blood, which suggests that blood repertoires may reflect the thyroid immune response. In cross-validation, the 13-signature model distinguished ophthalmopathy from stable hyperthyroidism with just over 85% sensitivity and around 82% specificity, and in the test set the corresponding values were approximately 79% and 70%.

The ophthalmopathy patients had moderately to severely active disease, with a Clinical Activity Score of 3 or higher, a NOSPECS grade of 4 or higher, and a disease duration of less than 3 months. Patients were excluded if they had other autoimmune diseases, uncontrolled infections, pregnancy or lactation. Clinical symptoms, serum thyroxine, TRAb, thyroid ultrasound and orbital computed tomography formed the basis of the diagnosis. Ficoll-Paque density gradient centrifugation was used to isolate PBMCs from around 10 ml of fresh peripheral blood. Total RNA was extracted with Trizol reagent and quality-checked on an Agilent 2100 Bioanalyzer. For repertoire sequencing, TCR beta CDR3 regions were amplified from RNA transcripts. A first-round RT-PCR used HTBI primers with the Qiagen OneStep RT-PCR kit, followed by a second-round multiplex PCR, size selection and purification. Libraries were sequenced on an Illumina HiSeq2000 using paired-end 100 bp reads. The authors processed their data as follows. SOAPnuke was used to process the reads, removing any read that contained adapters or uncalled bases, had a mean Phred below 15, or lacked an exact match to the constant primer or identifier. COPE v1.2.5 was used to merge high-quality paired reads. Clonotypes were defined as unique nucleotide sequences and were aligned to IMGT TRB V, D and J references using MiTCR v1.1. Only V-J combinations with frequency above 0.0001 were analysed, covering about 99% of repertoires. For each V-J combination, a TCR clonal expansion and chaos score was defined as F50 clonal expansion divided by the chaos observed in the TCRdist matrix. Welch's t-statistics and random forest were used to reduce the features to 13 V-J combinations, which were then used as input to a naive Bayes classifier. Thyroid-blood repertoire similarity was quantified with the Morisita-Horn index. The public reads were reprocessed in TCRdb via fastp at Q25 and MiXCR, keeping in-frame beta chains. Rows merge per CDR3 protein into single entries with the most common DNA and genes. None of the V and J calls come from the authors' own analysis; TCRdb made them. The sample table lists 740,000 or so distinct CDR3 sequences, 35% to 50% of them with a count of one. The biggest ten clones account for 44% of the sample.

This sequence originates from an adult man with Graves' ophthalmopathy. The sample was peripheral blood.

CDR3 region: CASSPGPRSNQPQHF. In nucleotide form, the sequence is TGTGCCAGCAGCCCCGGGCCACGGAGCAATCAGCCCCAGCATTTT. The chain was built from TRBV12-3 or TRBV12-4 and TRBJ1-5; no D gene call is confident. Its CDR3 holds 15 amino acids, cysteine through phenylalanine. Only CDR3 DNA is held: 45 bases, read in frame from base 1. V is reduced by 6 bases and J by 1 base, leaving a spacing of 13 bases between them.